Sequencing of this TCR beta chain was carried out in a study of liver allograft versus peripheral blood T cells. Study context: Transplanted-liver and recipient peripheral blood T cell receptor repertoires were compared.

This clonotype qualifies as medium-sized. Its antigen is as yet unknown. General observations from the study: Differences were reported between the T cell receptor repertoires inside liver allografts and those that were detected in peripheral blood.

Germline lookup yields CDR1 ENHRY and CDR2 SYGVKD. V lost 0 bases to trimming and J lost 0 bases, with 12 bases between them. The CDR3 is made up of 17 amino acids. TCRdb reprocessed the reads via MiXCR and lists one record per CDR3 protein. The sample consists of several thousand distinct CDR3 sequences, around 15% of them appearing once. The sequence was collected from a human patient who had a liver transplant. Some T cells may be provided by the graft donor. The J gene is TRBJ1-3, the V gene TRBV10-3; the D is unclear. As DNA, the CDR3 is TGTGCCATCAGTGAGTCGCTTCTAACCCTCTCTGGAAACACCATATATTTT. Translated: CAISESLLTLSGNTIYF.